The rows below give T cell receptor beta chains drawn from one sample of a study of breast tumors, draining lymph nodes, adjacent tissues. TCRdb reprocessed the multiplex PCR reads with MiXCR, giving one entry per CDR3 protein. The repertoire consists of approximately 210,000 distinct CDR3 sequences, with less than 35% occurring once and the leading ten covering approximately 3.6%. What was sequenced was axillary lymph node tissue. The receptor set was obtained from a female donor with breast cancer. Some clones in this sample may be carry-over from other donors' samples. CDR3s include the opening cysteine and the closing phenylalanine or tryptophan. A D gene is named only where the DNA matches it firmly. Clone size is not always given. Where it is, it says once, few, many or a class for expanded clones.

V,D,size,J,CDR3,DNA
TRBV20-1,TRBD1,NA,TRBJ2-5,CSAYPGQAAGETQYF,TGCAGTGCGTACCCGGGACAGGCGGCGGGAGAGACCCAGTACTTC
TRBV19,TRBD1,once,TRBJ1-4,CASSRGTAVNGKLFF,TGTGCCAGTAGCCGCGGGACAGCCGTTAATGGAAAACTGTTTTTT
TRBV28,NA,many,TRBJ1-6,CASSGGSYNSPLHF,TGTGCCAGCAGTGGGGGATCCTATAATTCACCCCTCCACTTT
TRBV7-6,TRBD1,NA,TRBJ2-7,CASSLDRGYSYEQYF,TGTGCCAGCAGCCTGGACAGGGGATACTCCTACGAGCAGTACTTC
TRBV5-1,TRBD1,NA,TRBJ1-4,CASSLAGTETEKLFF,TGCGCCAGCAGCTTGGCCGGGACAGAGACTGAAAAACTGTTTTTT
TRBV6-1,TRBD2,many,TRBJ2-1,CASSASGRVEQFF,TGTGCCAGCAGCGCTAGCGGGAGAGTTGAGCAGTTCTTC
TRBV4-1,NA,many,TRBJ2-2,CASSPREQIGSSGELFF,TGCGCCAGCAGCCCTAGGGAACAGATCGGGAGCAGCGGGGAGCTGTTTTTT
TRBV2,NA,many,TRBJ1-2,CASSEGGTALYGYTF,TGTGCCAGCAGTGAAGGAGGGACCGCCCTCTATGGCTACACCTTC
TRBV7-3,NA,many,TRBJ2-3,CASSLSGADTDTQYF,TGTGCCAGCAGCTTATCCGGGGCAGACACAGATACGCAGTATTTT
TRBV6-6,NA,NA,TRBJ1-5,CASSPRTSGGPQHF,TGTGCCAGCAGTCCCCGGACTAGCGGGGGGCCCCAGCATTTT
TRBV7-6,TRBD1,NA,TRBJ2-1,CASSPGQGAAEQFF,TGTGCCAGCAGCCCCGGACAGGGGGCAGCTGAGCAGTTCTTC
TRBV7-7,NA,NA,TRBJ2-7,CASSLDGGAAYEQYF,TGTGCTAGCAGCTTAGATGGGGGGGCCGCCTACGAGCAGTACTTC
TRBV2,NA,many,TRBJ1-5,CASRLGGPGNQPQHF,TGTGCCAGCAGGTTGGGGGGGCCTGGCAATCAGCCCCAGCATTTT
TRBV6-6,NA,many,TRBJ1-2,CASSNGKTGRGGYTF,TGTGCCAGCAGTAACGGAAAAACAGGGAGAGGTGGCTACACCTTC
TRBV25-1,TRBD1,NA,TRBJ2-3,CASSSGGTGRADTQYF,TGTGCCAGCAGTTCCGGCGGGACAGGGAGGGCAGATACGCAGTATTTT
TRBV9,NA,many,TRBJ2-1,CASSLNNEHFF,TGTGCCAGCAGCCTCAACAATGAGCATTTCTTC
TRBV2,TRBD2,many,TRBJ2-3,CASRYGLAGPDTQYF,TGTGCCAGCAGATACGGACTAGCGGGACCAGATACGCAGTATTTT
TRBV29-1,NA,many,TRBJ2-3,CSVEPRDTQYF,TGCAGCGTTGAGCCGCGAGATACGCAGTATTTT
TRBV5-4,TRBD1,many,TRBJ1-5,CASSLAGTGPQPQHF,TGTGCCAGCAGCTTGGCGGGGACAGGGCCTCAGCCCCAGCATTTT
TRBV10-3,NA,many,TRBJ1-2,CAISESTEPYGYTF,TGTGCCATCAGTGAGTCGACAGAACCATATGGCTACACCTTC
TRBV9,TRBD2,NA,TRBJ2-3,CASSQATGLAGRTDTQYF,TGTGCCAGCAGCCAAGCAACGGGACTAGCGGGACGCACAGATACGCAGTATTTT
TRBV19,NA,many,TRBJ2-7,CASSISGRRSSYEQYF,TGTGCCAGTAGTATTTCGGGCCGCAGGTCTAGCTACGAGCAGTACTTC
TRBV19,TRBD2,many,TRBJ2-3,CASGRAKDTQYF,TGTGCCAGTGGGAGGGCGAAAGATACGCAGTATTTT
TRBV28,NA,few,TRBJ2-7,CASSLPYYEQYF,TGTGCCAGCAGTTTACCTTATTACGAGCAGTACTTC
TRBV2,NA,many,TRBJ2-7,CASSKGGLEDYEQYF,TGTGCCAGCAGTAAAGGGGGTCTAGAAGACTACGAGCAGTACTTC
TRBV6-6,NA,many,TRBJ2-1,CASREDSVGNEQFF,TGTGCCAGTCGGGAAGACTCGGTCGGAAATGAGCAGTTCTTC
TRBV4-3,TRBD1,many,TRBJ1-5,CASSHGTGGNQPQHF,TGCGCCAGCAGCCACGGGACAGGGGGCAATCAGCCCCAGCATTTT
TRBV2,NA,many,TRBJ1-2,CASTPGGDFFYGYTF,TGTGCCAGCACCCCTGGGGGGGACTTTTTCTATGGCTACACCTTC
TRBV18,TRBD2,many,TRBJ2-7,CASSLTAGVGSSEQYF,TGTGCCAGCTCACTCACGGCGGGGGTCGGGAGCAGCGAGCAGTACTTC
TRBV29-1,TRBD2,many,TRBJ2-3,CSATGGLGTDTQYF,TGCAGCGCTACGGGGGGACTAGGCACAGATACGCAGTATTTT
TRBV27,NA,NA,TRBJ2-1,CASMYSGSSYNEQFF,TGTGCCAGTATGTATAGCGGAAGCTCCTACAATGAGCAGTTCTTC
TRBV27,NA,NA,TRBJ2-1,CASSSPEIGGNEQFF,TGTGCCAGCAGTTCCCCCGAGATAGGGGGCAATGAGCAGTTCTTC
TRBV20-1,NA,NA,TRBJ2-5,CSARAWGETPYF,TGCAGTGCTAGAGCTTGGGGCGAGACCCCGTACTTC